This T cell receptor beta chain stems from a study of naive and memory T cell subsets (dated by TCRdb to about 2017). Regarding the study in general: The figure summarizing the skin biopsy and whole blood samples listed roughly ten blood donors, 7 tuberculin skin test biopsies and 3 saline control biopsies. PCR2 was typically performed as a SYBR Green qPCR that was stopped at a set threshold, although end-point PCR (about 6 cycles) could be used instead for low-input samples. The research as a whole found: The RNA-based method was acknowledged to be potentially sensitive to changes in TCR transcripts with T cell activation and differentiation.

Counted from cysteine to phenylalanine, this CDR3 has 14 amino acids. Of the read, only the CDR3 DNA is kept; its 42 bases are in frame from base 1. Looking up the germline V gene (reference sequence) yields CDR1 DFQATT and CDR2 SNEGSKA. V is cut back by 5 bases and J by 9 bases, with 9 bases in the junction unmatched. The study described a robust, sensitive protocol for amplifying, sequencing and analyzing TCRs, using 3' ligation of a UMI-containing oligonucleotide to TCR cDNA. For whole blood analysis, approximately 2.5 ml of peripheral blood was collected from healthy adult volunteers into Tempus tubes, and RNA was extracted following the manufacturer's instructions. Total RNA was treated with RQ1 DNase, without cell sorting, prior to reverse transcription, with an input of about 1 to 1,100 ng being targeted. Libraries were prepared from skin biopsies and whole blood so that pipeline robustness could be tested in samples in which T cells form a minority population.

Libraries were constructed by 5' RACE. Four rounds of PCR, run with the SP2 primer together with nested alpha and beta constant region primers, were used to amplify the ligated cDNA. TCR RNA was reverse transcribed with SuperScript IV using alpha and beta constant region primers for the blood and skin samples. T4 RNA ligase 1 was used to ligate an oligonucleotide containing the Illumina SP2 primer and a UMI to the 3' end of the cDNA. To prevent hairpin formation, the 12-nucleotide UMI was made up of two random hexamers with an eight-base spacer between them. From the second PCR onward, TCR alpha and beta chain libraries were processed separately, and dual indexing was applied for multiplexing. After pooling, the indexed libraries were analyzed by capillary electrophoresis and sequenced on either an Illumina MiSeq or NextSeq. To boost base diversity and improve cluster recognition, PhiX DNA at about 5-7.5% was spiked into the libraries. Processing in the source paper ran as follows. UMIs were extracted from read 2 by Demultiplexor and combined with the TCR sequence from read 1, and reads were split according to sample indices. Decombinator identified V and J genes and V-J junctions and gave each TCR a five-part identifier that included V and J deletions. Collapsinator relied on UMIs to correct both sequencing errors and PCR amplification heterogeneity, producing a UMI-based abundance for each TCR. CDR3Translator converted identifiers to nucleotide sequence, translated to amino acids, and extracted CDR3 regions using terminal motifs. Error-corrected alpha and beta TCR counts from blood and skin were compared after normalization to input RNA amount. The raw public reads went through TCRdb reprocessing: fastp at Q25, MiXCR clone calling, in-frame beta chains kept. Each CDR3 protein gets just one entry, which takes the most common genes and DNA from the rows behind it. The V and J calls, along with clone size, are taken from TCRdb and not from the paper's own processing. Counted in this sample were roughly 48,000 distinct CDR3 sequences; approximately 4.5% of them appeared once. The ten largest clones represent roughly 0.8% of the sample.

This clonotype occurred many times. Its recognized antigen is unknown. Base qualities are missing; no much larger clone stands one base away. The chain is assembled from TRBV20-1 and TRBJ2-1; 11 bases in the junction line up with TRBD1. The receptor's source is a female donor in good health. This receptor carries the CDR3 CSALGQGEGPEQFF. The nucleotide sequence reads as follows: TGCAGTGCTTTGGGACAGGGGGAAGGTCCTGAGCAGTTCTTC.